This TCR beta chain is from a study of monozygotic twins with inflammatory bowel disease (dated by TCRdb to the late 2010s). Notes on the research overall: A total of about 28 monozygotic twin pairs were included in the full study, comprising nine German pairs (four IBD-concordant, five IBD-discordant) and 19 IBD-discordant Danish pairs. The search for disease-associated traits relied mainly on comparing IBD patients with their genetically identical healthy co-twins within discordant pairs. Each individual had, on average, about 151 000 unique TCRalpha sequences and 181 000 unique TCRbeta sequences available for analysis.

The full study reports these points: Because patients received different immunosuppressive treatments, the repertoires may have picked up extra background noise and variability between individuals. Distinction between different T cell subtypes could not be achieved in the analysis. Compared with healthy twins, IBD patients had fewer clonotypes in common with other individuals, a difference most pronounced in patients showing signs of disease activity. Repertoire similarity did not differ between concordant and discordant twins, which could be due to limited statistical power. TCRbeta repertoire diversity, by inverse Simpson index, was decreased in IBD patients compared with their healthy co-twins. No single strong signal or clonotype linked to IBD turned up in the results, so the idea that one exists was not supported.

The library was built by means of 5' RACE. For each TCR library, 3,000 to 4,000 ng of total RNA was used. For each sample, cDNA was synthesized in eight separate reactions using SMARTScribe reverse transcriptase. Unique molecular identifiers containing a 6-nucleotide sample barcode were introduced through template switching during cDNA synthesis. TCRalpha and TCRbeta cDNA was amplified by two nested PCRs of around 15 and 9 cycles, with bead purification after each PCR. Before amplification, cDNA was treated with uracil DNA-glycosylase and purified using the QIAquick PCR purification kit. In the second PCR, Illumina TruSeq-compatible adapters and sample-specific barcodes were added. Library quality and concentration were assessed using TapeStation and Qubit, and 5 ng of each library was pooled. Pooled libraries were sequenced on an Illumina HiSeq2500 single-index Rapid Run with 2 x 100 bp reads and custom sequencing primers. Processing in the source paper ran as follows. MiGEC version 1.2.6 was used for UMI-based consensus assembly, which corrected PCR and sequencing errors. MiXCR version 2.1.1 was used for V(D)J alignment, clonotype assembly and CDR3 extraction. To normalise gene usage, clonotype sharing and MAIT/NKT TCR abundance, the top 1000, 10 000 and 20 000 clonotypes in each sample were analysed. After downsampling to 27 000 UMIs, diversity was calculated as the inverse Simpson index using the vegan R package. Statistical testing used paired Mann-Whitney U tests on the discordant twin pairs and applied Benjamini-Hochberg correction for multiple testing. Based on TCRdb reprocessing of the reads, there is one entry per CDR3 protein sequence, and DNA is missing. The V and J calls and clone size are TCRdb's, not the authors'. This sample's table carries approximately 200,000 distinct CDR3 sequences. Less than 9% of the sample lies in the top ten.

On this clonotype: No cognate antigen has been identified for it.

Its CDR3 holds 13 amino acids, cysteine through phenylalanine. No coding sequence is recorded. According to the germline V gene (reference sequence), CDR1 reads LNHDA and CDR2 reads SQIVND. From each donor, a roughly 2.4 ml peripheral blood sample was collected into PAXgene tubes and kept at -80 degrees C. Without T cell sorting, total RNA was isolated from whole blood using the PAXgene blood miRNA kit on an automated QIAcube. Peripheral blood from monozygotic twin pairs concordant or discordant for inflammatory bowel disease was subjected to deep TCRalpha and TCRbeta repertoire profiling with unique molecular barcoding. For every twin pair, smoking habits were documented, and each individual was categorised as a current, former or never smoker.

The chain is encoded by TRBV19 joined to TRBJ1-2. This TCR was recovered from a human donor with ulcerative colitis or Crohn's disease, or a healthy co-twin of an affected twin (not recorded which). The sample comprised blood. The CDR3 reads CASSISANYGYTF.